Listed here is a single TCR beta chain. This sample was taken from a study of cytomegalovirus exposure and HLA in healthy donors. The germline V gene has CDR1 MNHNS and CDR2 SASEGT. Trimming took 3 bases from V and 1 from J, leaving 12 bases between them. The CDR3 is 16 residues long. Primers included in the PCR were 60 Vbeta and 13 Jbeta primers. The assay was immunoSEQ multiplex PCR, and TCRdb's table has in-frame clones only and misses some. The sample has some 120,000 clones, around 73% seen once. The material sequenced was PBMCs. The clonotype was recovered from a man aged 50 to 60 in good health and CMV-seronegative. The chain has TRBV6-1 and TRBJ1-4; no clear D. This CDR3 reads CASSEWSRRTNEKLFF. In DNA form, the CDR3 reads TGTGCCAGCAGTGAGTGGTCCCGGAGAACTAATGAAAAACTGTTTTTT.